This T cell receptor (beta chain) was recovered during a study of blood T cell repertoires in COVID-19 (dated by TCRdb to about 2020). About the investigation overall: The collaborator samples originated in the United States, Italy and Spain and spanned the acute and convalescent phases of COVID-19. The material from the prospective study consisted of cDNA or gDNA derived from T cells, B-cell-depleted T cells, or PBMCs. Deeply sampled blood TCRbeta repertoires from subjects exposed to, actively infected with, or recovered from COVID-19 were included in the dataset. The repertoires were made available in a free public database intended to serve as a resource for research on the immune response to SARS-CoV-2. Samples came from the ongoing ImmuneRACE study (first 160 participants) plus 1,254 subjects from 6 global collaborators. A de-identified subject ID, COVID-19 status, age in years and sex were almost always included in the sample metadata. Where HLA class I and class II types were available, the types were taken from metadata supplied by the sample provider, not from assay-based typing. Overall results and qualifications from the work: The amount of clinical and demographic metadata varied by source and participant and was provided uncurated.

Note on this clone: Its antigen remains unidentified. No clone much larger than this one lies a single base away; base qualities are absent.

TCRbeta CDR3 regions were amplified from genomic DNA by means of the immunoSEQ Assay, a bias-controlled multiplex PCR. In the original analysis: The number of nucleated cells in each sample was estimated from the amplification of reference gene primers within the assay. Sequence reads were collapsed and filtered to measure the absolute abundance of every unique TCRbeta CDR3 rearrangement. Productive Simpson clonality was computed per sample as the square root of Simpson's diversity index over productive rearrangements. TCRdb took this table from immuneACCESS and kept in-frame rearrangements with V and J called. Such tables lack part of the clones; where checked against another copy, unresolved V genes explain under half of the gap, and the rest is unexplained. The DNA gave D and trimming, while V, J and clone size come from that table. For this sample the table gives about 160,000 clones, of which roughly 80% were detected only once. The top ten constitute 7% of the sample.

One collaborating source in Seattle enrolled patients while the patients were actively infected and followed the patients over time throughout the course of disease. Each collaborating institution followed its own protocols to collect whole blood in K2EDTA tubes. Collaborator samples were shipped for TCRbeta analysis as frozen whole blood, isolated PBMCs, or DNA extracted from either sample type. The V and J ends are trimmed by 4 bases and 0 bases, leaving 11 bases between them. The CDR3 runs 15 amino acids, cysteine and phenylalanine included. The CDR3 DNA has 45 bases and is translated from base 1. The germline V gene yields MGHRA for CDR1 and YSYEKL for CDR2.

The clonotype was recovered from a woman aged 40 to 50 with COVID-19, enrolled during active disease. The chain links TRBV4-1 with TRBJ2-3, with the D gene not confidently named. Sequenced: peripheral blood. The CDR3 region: CASSPVGLSTDTQYF. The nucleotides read TGCGCCAGCAGCCCTGTGGGCCTCAGCACAGATACGCAGTATTTT.